A selection of T cell receptor beta chains follows, all from one sample in a study of blood T cell repertoires in COVID-19. Assay used: immunoSEQ multiplex PCR; TCRdb lists only in-frame clones, some missing. The profile shows 79,000 or so clones, 75% to 90% of them singletons. Sequences were obtained from peripheral blood. Receptors were obtained from a human donor in a cohort sampled during active COVID-19. Each CDR3 is given with its conserved first and last residue. Each record gives: J gene, clone size, V gene, D gene, CDR3 protein, CDR3 DNA. D genes are given only for firm matches. Only some rows state a clone size, as once, few, many or a class for expanded clones.

TRBJ2-1	NA	TRBV5-1	TRBD1	CASSSGQAPFMGNEQFF	TGCGCCAGCAGCTCCGGACAGGCCCCTTTCATGGGCAATGAGCAGTTCTTC
TRBJ2-5	NA	TRBV15	NA	CATSREKRETQYF	TGTGCCACCAGCAGAGAGAAGAGGGAGACCCAGTACTTC
TRBJ1-2	NA	TRBV15	TRBD1	CATSEGVQGADYGYTF	TGTGCCACCAGCGAAGGCGTACAGGGGGCGGACTATGGCTACACCTTC
TRBJ2-1	NA	TRBV5-1	NA	CASSLIGGDNEQFF	TGCGCCAGCAGCTTGATCGGAGGGGATAATGAGCAGTTCTTC
TRBJ2-3	NA	TRBV28	TRBD2	CASSPWSGGATDTQYF	TGTGCCAGCAGTCCATGGAGCGGGGGGGCCACAGATACGCAGTATTTT
TRBJ1-1	NA	TRBV18	TRBD1	CASSPPGQGNTEAFF	TGTGCCAGCTCACCTCCGGGACAGGGGAACACTGAAGCTTTCTTT
TRBJ2-5	NA	TRBV28	TRBD2	CASSVQGGEYF	TGTGCCAGCAGTGTTCAGGGAGGGGAGTACTTC
TRBJ1-1	NA	TRBV2	TRBD1	CASSDHRGTNTEAFF	TGTGCCAGCAGTGACCACAGGGGGACGAACACTGAAGCTTTCTTT
TRBJ1-5	NA	TRBV2	NA	CASSGGISNQPQHF	TGTGCCAGCAGTGGAGGGATTAGCAATCAGCCCCAGCATTTT
TRBJ2-7	NA	TRBV19	NA	CASGETGRSEQYF	TGTGCCTCTGGTGAGACAGGGAGGAGCGAGCAGTACTTC
TRBJ2-1	NA	TRBV11-2	NA	CASSLAQGNEQFF	TGTGCCAGCAGCTTAGCCCAGGGCAATGAGCAGTTCTTC
TRBJ2-1	NA	TRBV29-1	NA	CSVEDQGAFRYNEQFF	TGCAGCGTTGAAGATCAGGGTGCATTTAGGTACAATGAGCAGTTCTTC
TRBJ1-5	NA	TRBV5-5	TRBD1	CASSLRDTGGIRNQPQHF	TGTGCCAGCAGCCTCCGGGATACAGGGGGGATTAGAAATCAGCCCCAGCATTTT
TRBJ2-7	NA	TRBV3-1/TRBV3-2	TRBD1	CASSHGTGAYEQYF	TGTGCCAGCAGCCACGGGACAGGAGCCTACGAGCAGTACTTC
TRBJ2-7	NA	TRBV10-1	TRBD1	CASSGRKQGALHNYEQYF	TGCGCCAGCAGTGGTCGCAAACAGGGGGCCCTGCACAACTACGAGCAGTACTTC
TRBJ2-3	NA	TRBV2	TRBD1	CASSEGDRGTDTQYF	TGTGCCAGCAGTGAAGGGGACAGGGGCACAGATACGCAGTATTTT
TRBJ1-2	NA	TRBV24-1	TRBD1	CATSAWDREGYTF	TGTGCCACCAGTGCGTGGGACAGGGAGGGCTACACCTTC
TRBJ1-1	few	TRBV5-1	NA	CASSLSGFNTEAFF	TGCGCCAGCAGCTTGTCAGGGTTCAACACTGAAGCTTTCTTT
TRBJ2-7	NA	TRBV10-3	NA	CAISATAYEQYF	TGTGCCATCAGTGCAACTGCCTACGAGCAGTACTTC
TRBJ1-3	NA	TRBV5-6	TRBD1	CASSLLQGIGNTIYF	TGTGCCAGCAGCTTACTACAGGGGATCGGAAACACCATATATTTT
TRBJ2-4	NA	TRBV5-5	NA	CASSLVVQGNIQYF	TGTGCCAGCAGCTTGGTCGTACAGGGAAACATTCAGTACTTC
TRBJ1-2	NA	TRBV18	TRBD1	CASSPGADRVYGYTF	TGTGCCAGCTCACCCGGGGCGGACAGGGTCTATGGCTACACCTTC
TRBJ2-2	once	TRBV27	TRBD2	CASRAGGMNTGELFF	TGTGCCAGCAGGGCGGGGGGGATGAACACCGGGGAGCTGTTTTTT
TRBJ1-2	NA	TRBV10-3	NA	CAISLGETNYGYTF	TGTGCCATCTCCCTCGGGGAGACTAACTATGGCTACACCTTC
TRBJ2-3	NA	TRBV18	TRBD1	CASSLRGSGDTQYF	TGTGCCAGCTCACTCAGGGGGTCGGGAGATACGCAGTATTTT
TRBJ2-7	few	TRBV30	TRBD1	CAWSGDRGQTLYEQYF	TGTGCCTGGAGTGGGGACAGGGGGCAAACCCTTTACGAGCAGTACTTC
TRBJ2-6	NA	TRBV11-2	NA	CASSLAAGAGANVLTF	TGTGCCAGCAGCTTAGCGGCAGGTGCAGGGGCCAACGTCCTGACTTTC
TRBJ1-5	NA	TRBV27	TRBD1	CASSKDRVQPQHF	TGTGCCAGCAGTAAGGACAGGGTTCAGCCCCAGCATTTT
TRBJ2-5	NA	TRBV5-1	NA	CASSSPTGHQETQYF	TGCGCCAGCAGCTCTCCTACAGGGCACCAAGAGACCCAGTACTTC
TRBJ2-3	once	TRBV5-1	NA	CASGAGTSPNTDTQYF	TGCGCCAGCGGGGCCGGGACTTCGCCGAACACAGATACGCAGTATTTT
TRBJ2-3	NA	TRBV7-3	NA	CASSLQRGISTDTQYF	TGTGCCAGCAGCTTACAACGCGGGATTAGCACAGATACGCAGTATTTT
TRBJ2-2	few	TRBV28	NA	CASSSGRRPTGELFF	TGTGCCAGCAGTAGCGGACGGCGACCCACCGGGGAGCTGTTTTTT
TRBJ2-7	NA	TRBV11-2	TRBD2	CASSFEAGGTYEQYF	TGTGCCAGCAGCTTTGAAGCGGGGGGAACCTACGAGCAGTACTTC
TRBJ2-7	NA	TRBV5-1	TRBD1	CASSPGGTGGYEQYF	TGCGCCAGCAGCCCCGGAGGGACAGGGGGCTACGAGCAGTACTTC
TRBJ2-3	NA	TRBV9	TRBD2	CASGEGTNTDTQYF	TGTGCCAGCGGCGAGGGGACTAACACAGATACGCAGTATTTT
TRBJ2-1	few	TRBV10-3	NA	CAISSSGTYNEQFF	TGTGCCATCAGTTCATCAGGGACCTACAATGAGCAGTTCTTC
TRBJ1-1	NA	TRBV7-2	TRBD1	CASRWTGRNTEAFF	TGTGCCAGCAGATGGACAGGGCGGAACACTGAAGCTTTCTTT
TRBJ1-4	NA	TRBV5-4	NA	CASSLEGRNEKLFF	TGTGCCAGCAGCTTGGAGGGGCGAAATGAAAAACTGTTTTTT
TRBJ1-2	NA	TRBV28	TRBD1	CASSDTGGGYGYTF	TGTGCCAGCAGCGACACAGGGGGTGGGTATGGCTACACCTTC
TRBJ2-7	NA	TRBV6-5	NA	CASRTDPREQYF	TGTGCCAGCCGGACAGACCCTAGGGAGCAGTACTTC
TRBJ1-1	NA	TRBV15	TRBD1	CATSRVGTDEAFF	TGTGCCACCAGCAGAGTAGGGACAGACGAAGCTTTCTTT
TRBJ1-6	NA	TRBV10-3	NA	CAISGSGQLNSPLHF	TGTGCCATCAGTGGATCCGGACAGCTAAATTCACCCCTCCACTTT
TRBJ2-3	NA	TRBV24-1	TRBD1	CATSDPTYDRAYPPDTQYF	TGTGCCACCAGTGATCCCACATATGACAGGGCATATCCACCAGATACGCAGTATTTT
TRBJ2-5	NA	TRBV12-3/TRBV12-4	TRBD1	CASSWTGRETQYF	TGTGCCAGCAGTTGGACAGGGCGGGAGACCCAGTACTTC
TRBJ1-3	NA	TRBV6-5	NA	CASSYSPNSSGNTIYF	TGTGCCAGCAGTTACTCACCGAACAGCTCTGGAAACACCATATATTTT
TRBJ2-5	NA	TRBV7-3	NA	CASGRGLRETQYF	TGTGCCAGTGGGAGAGGGCTCCGGGAGACCCAGTACTTC
TRBJ2-2	NA	TRBV5-6	NA	CASSLGRGTGELFF	TGTGCCAGCAGCTTGGGACGGGGCACCGGGGAGCTGTTTTTT
TRBJ2-1	few	TRBV4-1	TRBD2	CASSRPGTSKFF	TGCGCCAGCAGCCGTCCGGGGACTAGCAAGTTCTTC
TRBJ1-6	NA	TRBV5-1	NA	CASSFGGNSPLHF	TGCGCCAGCAGCTTCGGGGGTAATTCACCCCTCCACTTT
TRBJ2-4	NA	TRBV7-3	TRBD1	CASSRDRADIQYF	TGTGCCAGCAGCCGGGACAGGGCGGACATTCAGTACTTC
TRBJ2-1	once	TRBV4-3	NA	CASSQGTRSYNEQFF	TGCGCCAGCAGCCAAGGGACACGTTCCTACAATGAGCAGTTCTTC
TRBJ2-5	NA	TRBV11-2	TRBD2	CASSLVTSGSTGETQYF	TGTGCCAGCAGCTTAGTCACTAGCGGGAGTACGGGTGAGACCCAGTACTTC
TRBJ2-2	NA	TRBV3-1/TRBV3-2	TRBD2	CASSGTSGRVPGELFF	TGTGCCAGCAGCGGGACTAGCGGGAGGGTTCCCGGGGAGCTGTTTTTT
TRBJ2-1	NA	TRBV10-1	TRBD2	CASSAGRPYNEQFF	TGCGCCAGCAGTGCCGGGAGGCCCTACAATGAGCAGTTCTTC
TRBJ1-4	NA	TRBV30	NA	CAWSAFATNEKLFF	TGTGCCTGGAGTGCGTTTGCAACTAATGAAAAACTGTTTTTT
TRBJ2-1	few	TRBV7-9	TRBD1	CASSLRDRPYNEQFF	TGTGCCAGCAGCCTACGGGACAGGCCCTACAATGAGCAGTTCTTC
TRBJ2-7	NA	TRBV5-1	NA	CASSLLANGGGDEQYF	TGCGCCAGCAGCTTGTTGGCCAACGGGGGAGGCGACGAGCAGTACTTC
TRBJ1-1	NA	TRBV5-1	NA	CASSFDRNTEAFF	TGCGCCAGCAGTTTCGACAGGAACACTGAAGCTTTCTTT